The T cell receptor beta chain under discussion was sequenced for a study of T cells in Graves' hyperthyroidism and ophthalmopathy. This clonotype appeared a few times. No progression to ophthalmopathy during 18 months of follow-up defined stable disease. The TCR beta CDR3 regions underwent amplification using RNA transcripts as the source. Researchers ran a first-round RT-PCR on the TCR CDR3 using the HTBI primer set. From the multiplex PCR reads, TCRdb called clonotypes with MiXCR, one entry per CDR3 protein. The sample lists a few hundred thousand distinct CDR3 sequences; less than 20% were seen once. The ends lost 7 bases at V and 3 bases at J; junction bases unmatched: 8. Looked up from germline, CDR1 is SGHRS and CDR2 is YFSETQ. This CDR3 spans 14 amino acids.

The origin of this receptor is a woman in her 30s with Graves' hyperthyroidism. Input material: blood. The chain combines TRBV5-1 with TRBJ2-3, with 7 nucleotides matching TRBD1. The CDR3 here is CASHRGRETDTQYF. For the CDR3, the DNA is TGCGCCAGCCACAGGGGCAGGGAAACAGATACGCAGTATTTT.